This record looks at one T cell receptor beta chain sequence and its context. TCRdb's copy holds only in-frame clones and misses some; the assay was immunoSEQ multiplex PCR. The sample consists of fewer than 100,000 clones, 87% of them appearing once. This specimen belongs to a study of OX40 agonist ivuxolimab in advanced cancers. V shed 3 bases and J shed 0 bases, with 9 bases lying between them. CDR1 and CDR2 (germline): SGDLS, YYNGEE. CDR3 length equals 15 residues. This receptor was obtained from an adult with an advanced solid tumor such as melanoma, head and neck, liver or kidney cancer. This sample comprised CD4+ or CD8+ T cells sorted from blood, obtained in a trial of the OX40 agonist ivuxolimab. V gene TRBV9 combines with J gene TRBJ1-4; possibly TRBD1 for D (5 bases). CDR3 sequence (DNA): TGTGCCAGCAGCGCAGGGTTAACAACTAATGAAAAACTGTTTTTT. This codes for CASSAGLTTNEKLFF.